Sequencing of this T cell receptor (beta chain) was carried out in a study of blood T cell repertoires in COVID-19. Study as a whole: Samples came from the United States, Italy and Spain, spanning acute and convalescent COVID-19. T cells, B-cell-depleted T cells, or PBMCs supplied cDNA or gDNA.

Membership in each cohort depended on participant-reported clinical history. Each recovered donor of Cohort 3 presented with two negative PCRs, clearance, or symptom resolution. Here immunoSEQ multiplex PCR was the method, and the copy in TCRdb shows in-frame clones only, minus some. The data show 40,000 to 50,000 clones, roughly nine tenths seen once. The V gene end was trimmed by 1 base and the J gene end by 4 bases; junction bases not matched to a gene: 8. This CDR3 is 16 amino acids long. Germline CDR1 is SGHVS and CDR2 is FNYEAQ. J is TRBJ2-3 and V is TRBV7-6, with TRBD2 matching 7 bases. Source material: PBMCs or T cells enriched from blood (not recorded which). The sequence came from a woman between 50 and 59 years old who had recovered from COVID-19. As DNA, the CDR3 is TGTGCCAGCAGCTTAGAAGATCGGGGGGTCGCAGATACGCAGTATTTT. This sequence encodes CASSLEDRGVADTQYF.